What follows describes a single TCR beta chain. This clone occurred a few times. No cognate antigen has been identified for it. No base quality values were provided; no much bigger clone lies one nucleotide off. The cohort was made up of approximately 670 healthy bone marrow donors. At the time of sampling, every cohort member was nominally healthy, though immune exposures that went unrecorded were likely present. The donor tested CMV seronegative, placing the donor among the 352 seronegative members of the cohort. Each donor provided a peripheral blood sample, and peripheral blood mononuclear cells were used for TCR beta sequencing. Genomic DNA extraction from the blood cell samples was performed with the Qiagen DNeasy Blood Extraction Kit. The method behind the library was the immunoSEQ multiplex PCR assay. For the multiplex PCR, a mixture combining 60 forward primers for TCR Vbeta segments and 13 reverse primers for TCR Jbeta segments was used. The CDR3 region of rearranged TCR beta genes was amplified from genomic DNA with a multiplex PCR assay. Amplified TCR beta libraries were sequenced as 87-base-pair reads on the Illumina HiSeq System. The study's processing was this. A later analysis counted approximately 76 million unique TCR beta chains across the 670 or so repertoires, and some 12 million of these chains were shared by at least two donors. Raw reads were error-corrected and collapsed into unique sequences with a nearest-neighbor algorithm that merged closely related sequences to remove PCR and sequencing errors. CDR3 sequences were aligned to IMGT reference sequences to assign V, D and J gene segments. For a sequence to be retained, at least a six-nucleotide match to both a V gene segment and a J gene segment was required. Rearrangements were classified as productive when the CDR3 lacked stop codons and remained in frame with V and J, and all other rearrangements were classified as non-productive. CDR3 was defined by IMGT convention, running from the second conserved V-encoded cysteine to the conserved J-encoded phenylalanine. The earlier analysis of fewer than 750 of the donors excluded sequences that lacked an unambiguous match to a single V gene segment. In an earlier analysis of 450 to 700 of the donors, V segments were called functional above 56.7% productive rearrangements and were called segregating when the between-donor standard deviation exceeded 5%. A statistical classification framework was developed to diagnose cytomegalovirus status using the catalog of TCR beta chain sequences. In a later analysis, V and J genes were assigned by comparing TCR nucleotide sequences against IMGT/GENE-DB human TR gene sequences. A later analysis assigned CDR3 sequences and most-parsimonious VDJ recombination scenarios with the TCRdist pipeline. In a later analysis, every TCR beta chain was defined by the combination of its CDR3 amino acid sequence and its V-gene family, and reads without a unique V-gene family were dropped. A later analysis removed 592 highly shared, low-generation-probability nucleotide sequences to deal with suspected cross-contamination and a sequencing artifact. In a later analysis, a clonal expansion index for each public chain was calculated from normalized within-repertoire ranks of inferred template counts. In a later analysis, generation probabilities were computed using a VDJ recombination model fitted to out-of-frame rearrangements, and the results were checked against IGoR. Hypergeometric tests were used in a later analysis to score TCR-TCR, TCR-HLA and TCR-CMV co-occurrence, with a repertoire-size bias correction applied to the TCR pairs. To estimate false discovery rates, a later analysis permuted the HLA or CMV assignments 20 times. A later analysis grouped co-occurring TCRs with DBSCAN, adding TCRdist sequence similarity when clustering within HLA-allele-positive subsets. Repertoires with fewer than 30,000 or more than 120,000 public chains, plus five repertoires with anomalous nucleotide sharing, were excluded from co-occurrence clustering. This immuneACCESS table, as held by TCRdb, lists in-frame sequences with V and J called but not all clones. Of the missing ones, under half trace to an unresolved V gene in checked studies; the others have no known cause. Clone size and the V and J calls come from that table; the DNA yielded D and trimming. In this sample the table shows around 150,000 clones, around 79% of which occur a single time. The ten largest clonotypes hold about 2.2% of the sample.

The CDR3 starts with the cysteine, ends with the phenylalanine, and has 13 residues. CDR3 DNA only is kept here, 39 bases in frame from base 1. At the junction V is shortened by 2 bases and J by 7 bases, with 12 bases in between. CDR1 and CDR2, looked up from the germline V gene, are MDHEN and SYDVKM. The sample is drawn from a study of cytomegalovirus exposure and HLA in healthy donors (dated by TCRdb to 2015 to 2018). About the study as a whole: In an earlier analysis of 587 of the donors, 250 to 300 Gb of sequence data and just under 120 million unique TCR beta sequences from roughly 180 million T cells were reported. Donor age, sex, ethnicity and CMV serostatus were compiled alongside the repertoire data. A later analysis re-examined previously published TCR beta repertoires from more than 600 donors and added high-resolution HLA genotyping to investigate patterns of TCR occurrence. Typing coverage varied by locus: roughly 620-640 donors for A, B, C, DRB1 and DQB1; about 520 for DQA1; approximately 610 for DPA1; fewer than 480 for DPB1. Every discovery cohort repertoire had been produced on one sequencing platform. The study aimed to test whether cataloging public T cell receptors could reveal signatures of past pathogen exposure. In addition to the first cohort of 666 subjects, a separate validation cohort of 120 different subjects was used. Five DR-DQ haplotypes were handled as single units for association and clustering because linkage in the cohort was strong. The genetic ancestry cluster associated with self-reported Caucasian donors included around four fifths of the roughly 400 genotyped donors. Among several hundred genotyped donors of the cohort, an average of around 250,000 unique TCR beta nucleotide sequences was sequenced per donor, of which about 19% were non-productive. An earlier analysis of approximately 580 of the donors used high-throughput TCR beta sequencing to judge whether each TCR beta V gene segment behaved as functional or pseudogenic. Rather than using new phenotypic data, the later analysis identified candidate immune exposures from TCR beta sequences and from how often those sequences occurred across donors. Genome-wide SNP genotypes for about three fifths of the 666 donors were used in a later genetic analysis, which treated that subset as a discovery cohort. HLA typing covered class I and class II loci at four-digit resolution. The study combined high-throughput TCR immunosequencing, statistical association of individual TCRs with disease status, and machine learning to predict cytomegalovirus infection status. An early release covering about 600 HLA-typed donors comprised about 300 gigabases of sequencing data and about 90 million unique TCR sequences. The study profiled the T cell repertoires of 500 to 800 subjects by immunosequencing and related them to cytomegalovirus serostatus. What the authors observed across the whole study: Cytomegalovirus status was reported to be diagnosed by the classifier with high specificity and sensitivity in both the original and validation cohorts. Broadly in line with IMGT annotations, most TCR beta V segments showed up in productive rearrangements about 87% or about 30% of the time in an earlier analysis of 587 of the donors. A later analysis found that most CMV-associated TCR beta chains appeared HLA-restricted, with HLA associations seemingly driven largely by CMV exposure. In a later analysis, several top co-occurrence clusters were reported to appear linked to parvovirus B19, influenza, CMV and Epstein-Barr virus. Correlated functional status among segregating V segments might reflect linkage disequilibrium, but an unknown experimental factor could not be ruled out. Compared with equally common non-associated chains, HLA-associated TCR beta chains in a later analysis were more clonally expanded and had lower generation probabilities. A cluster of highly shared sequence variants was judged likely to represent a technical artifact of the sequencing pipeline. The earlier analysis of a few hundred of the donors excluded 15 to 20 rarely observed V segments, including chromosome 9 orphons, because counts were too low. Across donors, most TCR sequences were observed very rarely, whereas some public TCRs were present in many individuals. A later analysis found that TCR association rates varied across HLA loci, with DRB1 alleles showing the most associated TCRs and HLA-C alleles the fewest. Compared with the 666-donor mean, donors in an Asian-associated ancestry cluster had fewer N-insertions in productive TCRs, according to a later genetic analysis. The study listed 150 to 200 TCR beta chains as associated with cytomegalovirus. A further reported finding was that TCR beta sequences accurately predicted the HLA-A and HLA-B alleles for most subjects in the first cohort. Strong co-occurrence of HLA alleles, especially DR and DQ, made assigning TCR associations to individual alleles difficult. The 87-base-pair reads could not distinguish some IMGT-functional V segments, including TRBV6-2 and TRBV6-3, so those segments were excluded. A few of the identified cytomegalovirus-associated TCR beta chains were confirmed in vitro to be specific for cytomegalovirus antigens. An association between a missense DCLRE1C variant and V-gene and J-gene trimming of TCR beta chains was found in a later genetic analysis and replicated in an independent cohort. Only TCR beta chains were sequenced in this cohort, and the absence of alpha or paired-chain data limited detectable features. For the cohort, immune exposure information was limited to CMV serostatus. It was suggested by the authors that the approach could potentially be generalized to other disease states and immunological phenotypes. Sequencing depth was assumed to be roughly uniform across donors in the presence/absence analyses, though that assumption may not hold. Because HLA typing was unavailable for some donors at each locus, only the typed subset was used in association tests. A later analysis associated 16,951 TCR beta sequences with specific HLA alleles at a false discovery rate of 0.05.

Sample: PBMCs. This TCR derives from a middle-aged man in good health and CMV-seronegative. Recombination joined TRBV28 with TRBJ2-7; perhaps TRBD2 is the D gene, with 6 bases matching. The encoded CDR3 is CASSLEGTGEQYF. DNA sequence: TGTGCCAGCAGTTTAGAGGGGACTGGGGAGCAGTACTTC. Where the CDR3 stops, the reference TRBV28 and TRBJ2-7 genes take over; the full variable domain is DVKVTQSSRYLVKRTGEKVFLECVQDMDHENMFWYRQDPGLGLRLIYFSYDVKMKEKGDIPEGYSVSREKKERFSLILESASTNQTSMYLCASSLEGTGEQYFGPGTRLTVT.